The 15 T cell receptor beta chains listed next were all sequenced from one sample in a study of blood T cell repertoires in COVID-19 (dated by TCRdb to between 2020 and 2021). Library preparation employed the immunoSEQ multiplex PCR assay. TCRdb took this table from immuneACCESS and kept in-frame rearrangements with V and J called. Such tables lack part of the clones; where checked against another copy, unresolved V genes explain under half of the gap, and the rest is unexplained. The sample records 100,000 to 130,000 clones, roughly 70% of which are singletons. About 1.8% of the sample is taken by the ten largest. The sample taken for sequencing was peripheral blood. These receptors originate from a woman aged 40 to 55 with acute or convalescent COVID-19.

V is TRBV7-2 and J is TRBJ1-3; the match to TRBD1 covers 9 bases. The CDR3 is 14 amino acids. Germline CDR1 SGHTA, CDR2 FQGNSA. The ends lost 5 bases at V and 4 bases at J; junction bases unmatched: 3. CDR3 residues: CASSQQGAGNTIYF. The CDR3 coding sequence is TGTGCCAGCAGCCAACAGGGGGCCGGAAACACCATATATTTT.

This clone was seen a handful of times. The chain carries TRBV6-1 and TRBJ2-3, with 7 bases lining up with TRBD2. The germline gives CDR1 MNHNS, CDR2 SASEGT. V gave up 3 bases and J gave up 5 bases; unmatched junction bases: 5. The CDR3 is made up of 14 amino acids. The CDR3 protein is CASSDGRDLDTQYF. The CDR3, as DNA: TGTGCCAGCAGTGATGGGAGGGATTTAGATACGCAGTATTTT.

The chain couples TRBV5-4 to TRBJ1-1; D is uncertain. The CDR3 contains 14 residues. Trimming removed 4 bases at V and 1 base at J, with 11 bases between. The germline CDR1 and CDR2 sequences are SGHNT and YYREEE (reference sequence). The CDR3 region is CASSLAEKNTEAFF. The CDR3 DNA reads TGTGCCAGCAGCCTAGCTGAGAAGAACACTGAAGCTTTCTTT.

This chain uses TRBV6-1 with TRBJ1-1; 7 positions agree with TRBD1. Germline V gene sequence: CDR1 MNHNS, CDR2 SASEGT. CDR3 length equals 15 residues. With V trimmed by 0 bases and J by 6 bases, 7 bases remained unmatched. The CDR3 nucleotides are TGTGCCAGCAGTGAAGCATTGGACAGGAGGGCTGAAGCTTTCTTT. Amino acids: CASSEALDRRAEAFF.

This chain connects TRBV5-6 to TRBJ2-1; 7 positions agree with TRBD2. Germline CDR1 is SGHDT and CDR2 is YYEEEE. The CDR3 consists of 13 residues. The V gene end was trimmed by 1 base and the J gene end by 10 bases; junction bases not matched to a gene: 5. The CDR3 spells CASSLRGEYEQFF. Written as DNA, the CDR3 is TGTGCCAGCAGCTTGCGGGGGGAGTACGAGCAGTTCTTC.

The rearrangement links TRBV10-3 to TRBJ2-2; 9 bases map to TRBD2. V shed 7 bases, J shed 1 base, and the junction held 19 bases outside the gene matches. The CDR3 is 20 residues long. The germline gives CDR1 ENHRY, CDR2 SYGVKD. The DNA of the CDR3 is TGTGCCATCACGGGGAATGGACAAATAAGCGGGGGGAAGAACACCGGGGAGCTGTTTTTT. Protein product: CAITGNGQISGGKNTGELFF.

CDR3 protein: CASRSRVNYGYTF. The CDR3 coding sequence is TGTGCCAGCAGGTCCAGGGTAAACTATGGCTACACCTTC. The J gene is TRBJ1-2, the V gene TRBV28; TRBD1 is a possible D gene (5 bases). The CDR3 is 13 amino acids. V lost 6 bases, J lost 2 bases, and 10 bases lay in between. Germline V gene lookup returns CDR1 MDHEN and CDR2 SYDVKM.

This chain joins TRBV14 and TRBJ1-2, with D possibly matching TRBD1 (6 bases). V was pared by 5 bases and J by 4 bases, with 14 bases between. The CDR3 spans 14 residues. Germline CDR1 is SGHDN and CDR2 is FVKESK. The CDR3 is CASSRGGPVYGYTF. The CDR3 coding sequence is TGTGCCAGCAGCAGGGGGGGACCTGTCTATGGCTACACCTTC.

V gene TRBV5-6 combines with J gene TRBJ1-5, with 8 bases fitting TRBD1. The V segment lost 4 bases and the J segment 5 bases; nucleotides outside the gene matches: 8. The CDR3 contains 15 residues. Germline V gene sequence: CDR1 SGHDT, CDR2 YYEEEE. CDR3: CASSQRTGSHQPQHF. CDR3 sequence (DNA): TGTGCCAGCAGCCAGAGGACAGGGTCCCATCAGCCCCAGCATTTT.

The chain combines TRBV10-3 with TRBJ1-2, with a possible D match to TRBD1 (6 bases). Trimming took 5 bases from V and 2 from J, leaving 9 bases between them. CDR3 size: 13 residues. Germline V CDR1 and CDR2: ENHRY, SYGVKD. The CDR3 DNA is TGTGCCATCAGTTCACAGGGCAACTATGGCTACACCTTC. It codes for CAISSQGNYGYTF.

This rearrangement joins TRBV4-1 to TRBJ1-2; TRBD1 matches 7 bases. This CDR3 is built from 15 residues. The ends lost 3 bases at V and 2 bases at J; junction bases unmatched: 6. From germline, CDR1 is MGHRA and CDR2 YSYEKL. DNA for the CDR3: TGCGCCAGCAGCCAGAGGACAGGAGGAAACTATGGCTACACCTTC. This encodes CASSQRTGGNYGYTF.

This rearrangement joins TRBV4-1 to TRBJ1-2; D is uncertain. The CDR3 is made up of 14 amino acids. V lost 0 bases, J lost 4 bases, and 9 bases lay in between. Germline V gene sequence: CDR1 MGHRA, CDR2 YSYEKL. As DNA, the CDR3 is TGCGCCAGCAGCCAAGATCCGGGATTCTATGGCTACACCTTC. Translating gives CASSQDPGFYGYTF.

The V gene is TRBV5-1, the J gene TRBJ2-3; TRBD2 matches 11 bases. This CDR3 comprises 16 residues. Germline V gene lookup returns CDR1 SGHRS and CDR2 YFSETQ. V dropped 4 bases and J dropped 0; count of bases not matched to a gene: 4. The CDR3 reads CASSPGLAASTDTQYF. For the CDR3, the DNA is TGCGCCAGCAGCCCGGGACTAGCGGCTAGCACAGATACGCAGTATTTT.

CDR3 amino acids: CASSVATGGSGGYTF. CDR3 in DNA: TGTGCCAGCAGTGTAGCGACAGGGGGCTCGGGAGGCTACACCTTC. The V gene is TRBV2, the J gene TRBJ1-2, with TRBD1 identical over 10 bases. The length of the CDR3 is 15 residues. Trimming took 4 bases from V and 8 from J; bases not matched to a gene: 10. Germline V gene data show CDR1 as SNHLY and CDR2 as FYNNEI.

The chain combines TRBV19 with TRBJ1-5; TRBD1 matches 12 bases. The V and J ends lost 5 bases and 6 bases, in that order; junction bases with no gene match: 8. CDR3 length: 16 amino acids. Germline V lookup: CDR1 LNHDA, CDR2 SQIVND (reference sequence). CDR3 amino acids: CASSYRDRGLSQPQHF. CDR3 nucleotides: TGTGCCAGTAGTTACAGGGACAGGGGGCTAAGTCAGCCCCAGCATTTT.